This entry lists 5 T cell receptor beta chains sequenced from one sample in a study of T cell responses to AZD1222 COVID-19 vaccine. The table came from immunoSEQ multiplex PCR; TCRdb's copy has only in-frame clones and leaves some out. The sample consists of roughly 140,000 clones, about nine tenths of them appearing once. Source: peripheral blood, taken on day 0 of MenACWY control vaccination. The receptors originated from an adult in good health.

The genes are TRBV10-3 and TRBJ2-3; 8 bases fit TRBD1. The J segment lost 5 bases and the V segment lost 6 bases, leaving 7 bases of the junction unmatched. The length of the CDR3 is 14 residues. CDR1 ENHRY and CDR2 SYGVKD come from the germline V gene. CDR3 DNA sequence: TGTGCCATCAGGGACGACAGGGGTAGAGATACGCAGTATTTT. Its translation is CAIRDDRGRDTQYF.

V gene TRBV28 combines with J gene TRBJ2-3; D is uncertain. There are 16 residues in the CDR3. Between the trimmed V and J ends, which lost 7 bases and 3 bases, there was a span of 20 bases. Germline assignment: CDR1 MDHEN and CDR2 SYDVKM. CDR3 sequence (DNA): TGTGCCAGCATCAGTTCTATTGTTACAGAGACAGATACGCAGTATTTT. Translating it yields CASISSIVTETDTQYF.

The chain employs TRBV12-3 or TRBV12-4 and TRBJ1-1; the D gene is possibly TRBD1 (6 bases). The V end was cut by 6 bases, the J end by 5 bases, with 10 bases between. The CDR3 runs 12 residues. CDR3 protein: CASRDRVTEAFF. In DNA form, the CDR3 reads TGTGCCAGCAGGGACAGAGTGACTGAAGCTTTCTTT.

The gene calls are TRBV5-5 and TRBJ2-7, with a weak D call TRBD1 (6 bases). Trimming shortened V by 2 bases and J by 4 bases, and 19 bases separated the two germline ends. Germline V CDR1 and CDR2: SGHKS, YYEKEE (reference sequence). The CDR3 length is 16 residues. The CDR3: CASSFGQPGAGYEQYF. CDR3 sequence (DNA): TGTGCCAGCAGCTTCGGACAGCCCGGAGCCGGGTACGAGCAGTACTTC.

This chain uses TRBV3-1 (or the pseudogene TRBV3-2) with TRBJ1-2; TRBD1 is a possible D gene (6 bases). The germline V and J ends were trimmed by 8 bases and 14 bases, with 24 bases remaining between them. Germline values: CDR1 LGHDT, CDR2 YNNKEL (reference sequence). The CDR3 extends over 13 amino acids. The DNA of the CDR3 is TGTGCCAGCGGTCCTCGGGGGGGCCGGGAAGGGACCTTC. This translates into CASGPRGGREGTF.